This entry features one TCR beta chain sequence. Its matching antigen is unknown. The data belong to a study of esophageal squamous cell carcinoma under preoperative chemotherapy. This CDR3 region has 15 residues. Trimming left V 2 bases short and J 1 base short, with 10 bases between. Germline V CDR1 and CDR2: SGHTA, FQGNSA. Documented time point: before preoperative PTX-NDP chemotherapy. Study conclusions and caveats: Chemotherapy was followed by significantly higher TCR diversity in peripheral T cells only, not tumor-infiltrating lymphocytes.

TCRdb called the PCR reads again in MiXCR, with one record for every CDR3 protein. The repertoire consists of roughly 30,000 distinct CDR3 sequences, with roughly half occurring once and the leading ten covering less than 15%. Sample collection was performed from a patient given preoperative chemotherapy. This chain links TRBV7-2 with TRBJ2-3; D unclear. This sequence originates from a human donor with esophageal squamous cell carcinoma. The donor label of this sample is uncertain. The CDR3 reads CASSLLGTRTDTQYF. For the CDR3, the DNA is TGTGCCAGCAGCTTATTGGGCACCCGCACAGATACGCAGTATTTT. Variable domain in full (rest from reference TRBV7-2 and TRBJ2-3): GAGVSQSPSNKVTEKGKDVELRCDPISGHTALYWYRQSLGQGLEFLIYFQGNSAPDKSGLPSDRFSAERTGGSVSTLTIQRTQQEDSAVYLCASSLLGTRTDTQYFGPGTRLTVL.